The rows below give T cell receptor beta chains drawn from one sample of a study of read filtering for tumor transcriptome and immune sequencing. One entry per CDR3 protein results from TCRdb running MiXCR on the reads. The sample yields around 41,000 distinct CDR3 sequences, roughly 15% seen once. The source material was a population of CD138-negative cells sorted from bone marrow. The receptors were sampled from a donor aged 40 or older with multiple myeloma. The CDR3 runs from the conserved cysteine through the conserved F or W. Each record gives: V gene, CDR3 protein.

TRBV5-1 CASSLGSLMGQFF
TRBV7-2 CASSPDRVVQPQHF
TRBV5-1 CASSLVAGYEQYF
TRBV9 CASSPYDTYNEQFF
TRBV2 CASSETFANQPQHF
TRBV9 CASSVDGFAGELFF
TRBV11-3 CASSPGPGQEQYF
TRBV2 CASSARFQETQYF
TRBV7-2 CASSSLAGRAYEQYF
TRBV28 CASTPGGRLDTLYF
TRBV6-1 CASKRSWADTQYF
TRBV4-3 CASSQTGQGSYEQYF
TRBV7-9 CASSLPGPKVSRELFF
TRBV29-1 CSGTAATNEKLFF
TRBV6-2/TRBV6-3 CASRTGTGGEVSRAFF
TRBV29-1 CSVEEGQGRSYNEQFF
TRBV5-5 CASSEHRGRGSQPQHF
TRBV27 CASRMGTSTDTQYF
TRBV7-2 CASSLGGVNTEAFF
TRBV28 CASSLRQGVLEKLFF
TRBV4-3 CASSQDLPGISNTGELFF
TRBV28 CATSTGARTKETQYF
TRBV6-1 CASSPQGYGNQPQHF
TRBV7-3 CASSPSGGRPDTQYF
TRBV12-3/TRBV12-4 CASSQGGSYNSPLHF
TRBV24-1 CATSDFSGSSSYNEQFF
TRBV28 CASSLAGQLTDTQYF
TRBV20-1 CSATSEDRGRPAYGYTF
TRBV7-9 CASSSDRGRDEQFF
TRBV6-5 CASSTSRDGSYEQYF
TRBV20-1 CRPEGNTEAFF
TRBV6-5 CASSYSPGYSNQPQHF
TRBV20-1 CSAKLAGGSNEQFF
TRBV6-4 CASGPSQREYEQYF
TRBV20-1 CSAERGGLGSDTQYF
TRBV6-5 CASRPEGQATYEQYF
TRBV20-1 CSARAGTYYGYTF
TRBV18 CASSPAQETQYF
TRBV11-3 CASSLGQGFTDTQYF
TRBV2 CASRFGGLTEAFF
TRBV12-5 CASGLEKGVLNEQFF
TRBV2 CASSELVSLNNEQFF
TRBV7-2 CASSWLGQGGYEQYF
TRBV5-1 CASSFRISGGGTDTQYF
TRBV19 CATMSSAGRKTDRQYF
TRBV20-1 CSARVSGGEAFF
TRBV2 CASGGGVGGAKETQYF
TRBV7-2 CASSSSAAGEATQYF
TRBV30 CAWKRDRGYEQYF
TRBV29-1 CSVEKGETQYF
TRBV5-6 CASSLPPGRDTEAFF
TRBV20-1 CSARGGPGNTIYF
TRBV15 CATGRGASTVDEQYF
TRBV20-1 CSARSDEKLFF